A selection of T cell receptor beta chains follows, all from one sample in a study of blood T cell repertoires in COVID-19. Data came from immunoSEQ multiplex PCR; TCRdb stores just in-frame clones and leaves some out. Found here are approximately 100,000 clones, 70% to 80% of them singletons; the top ten hold roughly 6.2%. The sample taken for sequencing was peripheral blood. The receptors were sampled from a man at least 80 years old with COVID-19, enrolled during active disease. The CDR3 runs from the conserved cysteine through the conserved F or W. The D gene is left open where the match is weak. Some rows mark clone size as missing; the rest say once, few, many or name a class of expanded clone.

>TRBV5-1|14|TRBJ1-5|few|TRBD1
CASSSGQGNQPQHF
TGCGCCAGCAGCTCCGGACAGGGCAATCAGCCCCAGCATTTT
>TRBV5-6|19|TRBJ2-3|once|TRBD2
CASSSYGDYVRFSTDTQYF
TGTGCCAGCAGCTCATACGGGGACTATGTCCGATTTAGCACAGATACGCAGTATTTT
>TRBV6-1|15|TRBJ1-6|NA|NA
CASSEAGAGYSPLHF
TGTGCCAGCAGTGAAGCAGGGGCAGGGTATTCACCCCTCCACTTT
>TRBV12-5|13|TRBJ2-7|NA|TRBD1
CASGPGQGYEQYF
TGTGCTAGTGGTCCTGGACAGGGCTACGAGCAGTACTTC
>TRBV5-1|18|TRBJ2-1|NA|TRBD2
CASSPGTSGSYSYNEQFF
TGCGCCAGCAGTCCCGGGACTAGCGGGAGTTACTCCTACAATGAGCAGTTCTTC
>TRBV19|12|TRBJ2-1|NA|NA
CASSIRYNEQFF
TGTGCCAGTAGTATCAGGTACAATGAGCAGTTCTTC
>TRBV28|16|TRBJ2-7|few|TRBD2
CASSPTSGILRDEQYF
TGTGCCAGCAGTCCGACTAGCGGGATTCTAAGGGACGAGCAGTACTTC
>TRBV7-2|15|TRBJ1-5|few|NA
CASSPRGGSNQPQHF
TGTGCCAGCAGCCCCCGGGGGGGTAGCAATCAGCCCCAGCATTTT
>TRBV10-1|13|TRBJ2-3|NA|NA
CASSECREDTQYF
TGCGCCAGCAGTGAGTGCAGGGAAGATACGCAGTATTTT
>TRBV7-2|16|TRBJ2-7|NA|TRBD1
CASSFKTGSPTYEQYF
TGTGCCAGCAGCTTTAAGACAGGGAGCCCCACCTACGAGCAGTACTTC
>TRBV5-6|14|TRBJ2-7|few|TRBD1
CASSTGTGGREQYF
TGTGCCAGCAGCACCGGGACAGGGGGAAGGGAGCAGTACTTC
>TRBV21-1|15|TRBJ1-5|NA|NA
CASSKGQGGYQPQHF
TGTGCCAGCAGCAAAGGGCAGGGAGGGTATCAGCCCCAGCATTTT
>TRBV24-1|17|TRBJ2-5|NA|TRBD1
CATSDLKRDPRGETQYF
TGTGCCACCAGTGATTTGAAAAGGGACCCCAGGGGGGAGACCCAGTACTTC
>TRBV11-2|14|TRBJ2-1|NA|TRBD2
CATQGTRTYNEQFF
TGTGCCACCCAGGGGACTAGGACGTACAATGAGCAGTTCTTC
>TRBV6-6|11|TRBJ2-7|NA|NA
CASSQSGEQYF
TGTGCCAGCAGCCAAAGCGGCGAGCAGTACTTC
>TRBV6-5|15|TRBJ2-7|NA|NA
CASSYAVSPGGEQYF
TGTGCCAGCAGTTACGCAGTCAGCCCTGGCGGGGAGCAGTACTTC
>TRBV5-4|15|TRBJ1-4|NA|TRBD1
CASSRSGGADEKLFF
TGTGCCAGCAGCCGCTCAGGGGGCGCGGATGAAAAACTGTTTTTT
>TRBV5-4|15|TRBJ2-4|NA|NA
CASSSLGRVGNIQYF
TGTGCCAGCAGCAGCTTGGGGCGTGTGGGAAACATTCAGTACTTC
>TRBV2|16|TRBJ2-7|NA|TRBD1
CASSEAETGLRIEQYF
TGTGCCAGCAGTGAAGCGGAGACAGGGTTGAGGATCGAGCAGTACTTC
>TRBV19|15|TRBJ1-5|NA|NA
CASSISGLGNQPQHF
TGTGCCAGTAGTATATCGGGACTGGGCAATCAGCCCCAGCATTTT
>TRBV10-3|15|TRBJ1-1|NA|NA
CAPGTGEAMNTEAFF
TGTGCCCCCGGGACGGGAGAGGCCATGAACACTGAAGCTTTCTTT
>TRBV7-9|16|TRBJ2-7|NA|TRBD2
CASSLSLAGGPYEQYF
TGTGCCAGCAGCCTGTCCTTAGCGGGAGGTCCCTACGAGCAGTACTTC
>TRBV11-2|15|TRBJ2-1|NA|TRBD2
CASSVLAGGYNEQFF
TGTGCCAGCAGCGTACTAGCGGGGGGGTACAATGAGCAGTTCTTC
>TRBV7-3|14|TRBJ2-7|NA|TRBD2
CASSPTSGSYEQYF
TGTGCCAGCAGCCCGACTAGCGGGAGTTACGAGCAGTACTTC
>TRBV25-1|17|TRBJ1-6|NA|TRBD1
CASSQSQTGGWNSPLHF
TGTGCCAGCAGTCAATCACAGACAGGGGGCTGGAATTCACCCCTCCACTTT
>TRBV6-7|18|TRBJ1-1|few|NA
CASSYEGTEKEGNSEAFF
TGTGCCAGCAGTTATGAGGGAACAGAGAAGGAAGGGAACAGTGAAGCTTTCTTT
>TRBV3-1/TRBV3-2|19|TRBJ2-3|NA|TRBD2
CASSQEGLAGKGGTDTQYF
TGTGCCAGCAGCCAAGAAGGACTAGCGGGAAAAGGGGGCACAGATACGCAGTATTTT
>TRBV10-2|15|TRBJ2-7|NA|TRBD2
CASSEALAVTYEQYF
TGCGCCAGCAGTGAAGCACTAGCGGTCACCTACGAGCAGTACTTC
>TRBV28|15|TRBJ1-2|NA|TRBD1
CASRFGTGSHHGYTF
TGTGCCAGCAGATTTGGGACAGGGAGCCACCATGGCTACACCTTC
>TRBV3-1/TRBV3-2|17|TRBJ2-3|NA|TRBD2
CASSRGTTSPDTDTQYF
TGTGCCAGCAGCCGAGGCACGACTAGCCCGGACACAGATACGCAGTATTTT
>TRBV3-1/TRBV3-2|13|TRBJ2-7|NA|NA
CASSHGLPYEQYF
TGTGCCAGCAGCCATGGACTACCCTACGAGCAGTACTTC
>TRBV18|14|TRBJ1-2|NA|TRBD1
CASSPPGQGYGYTF
TGTGCCAGCTCACCGCCGGGACAGGGGTATGGCTACACCTTC